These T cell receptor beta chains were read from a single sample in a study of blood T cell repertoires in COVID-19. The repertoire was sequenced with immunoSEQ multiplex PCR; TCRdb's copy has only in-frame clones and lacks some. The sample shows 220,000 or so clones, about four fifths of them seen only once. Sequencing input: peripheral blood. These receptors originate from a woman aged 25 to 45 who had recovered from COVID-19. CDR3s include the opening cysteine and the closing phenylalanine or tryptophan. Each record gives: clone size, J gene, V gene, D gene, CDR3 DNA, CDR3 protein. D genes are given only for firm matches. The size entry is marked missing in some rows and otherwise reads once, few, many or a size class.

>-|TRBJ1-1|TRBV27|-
TGTGCCAGCAGTTCGACAGAGAACACTGAAGCTTTCTTT
CASSSTENTEAFF
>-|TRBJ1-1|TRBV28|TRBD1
TGTGCCAGCAGTTCACAGGGGTCTAGTCCGAGAGCTTTCTTT
CASSSQGSSPRAFF
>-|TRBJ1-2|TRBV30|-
TGTGCCTGTAAGTCCAGGGCACTAACCCTCGGGGGCTACACCTTC
CACKSRALTLGGYTF
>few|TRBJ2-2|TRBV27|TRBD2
TGTGCCAGCAGACGATCTAGCGGGAGTGTGAGCGGGGAGCTGTTTTTT
CASRRSSGSVSGELFF
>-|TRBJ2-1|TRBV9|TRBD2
TGTGCCAGCAGCGTATCCGGGACTAGCAATGAGCAGTTCTTC
CASSVSGTSNEQFF
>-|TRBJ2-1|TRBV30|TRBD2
TGTGCCTGGAGTCCAGGACTAGCGGACAATGAGCAGTTCTTC
CAWSPGLADNEQFF
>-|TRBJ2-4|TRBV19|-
TGTGCCAGTAGTTTGGGCCTAACGGTAAACATTCAGTACTTC
CASSLGLTVNIQYF
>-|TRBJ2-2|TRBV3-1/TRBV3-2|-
TGTGCCAGCAGCGAACTGGGGGGGACAGGAGTAACCGGGGAGCTGTTTTTT
CASSELGGTGVTGELFF
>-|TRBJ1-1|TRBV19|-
TGTGCCAGTAGTATAGATCAGGGAGGGACTGAAGCTTTCTTT
CASSIDQGGTEAFF
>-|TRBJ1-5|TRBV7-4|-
TGTGCCAGCAGCTTACGGCAAAGTAGGACTTGGTCGGATTTT
CASSLRQSRTWSDF
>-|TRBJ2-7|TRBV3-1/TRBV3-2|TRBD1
TGTGCCAGCAGCCATGGGACAGGGGTCGAGCAGTACTTC
CASSHGTGVEQYF
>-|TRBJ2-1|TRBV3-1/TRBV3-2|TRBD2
TGTGCCAGCAGCCAAGATGCTAGCGGGAGGGCTTCCTACAATGAGCAGTTCTTC
CASSQDASGRASYNEQFF
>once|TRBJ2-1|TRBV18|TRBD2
TGTGCCAGCTCACCAGGTAGCGGGAGTTTCCATGAGCAGTTCTTC
CASSPGSGSFHEQFF
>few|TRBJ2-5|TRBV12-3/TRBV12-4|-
TGTGCCAGCAGTTTACAGGAAGAGACCCAGTACTTC
CASSLQEETQYF
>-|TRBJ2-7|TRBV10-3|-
TGTGCCATCAGTGAGGGAGGGGTCTACGAGCAGTACTTC
CAISEGGVYEQYF
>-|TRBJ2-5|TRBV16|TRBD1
TGTGCCAGCAGTTCTCCGGACAGGGACATTGAGACCCAGTACTTC
CASSSPDRDIETQYF
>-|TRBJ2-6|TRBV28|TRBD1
TGTGCCAGCAGTTTGGGACAGGCTGGGGCCAACGTCCTGACTTTC
CASSLGQAGANVLTF
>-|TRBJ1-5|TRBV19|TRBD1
TGTGCCAGCAAATCGGACAGGGAGACCCAGCCCCAGCATTTT
CASKSDRETQPQHF
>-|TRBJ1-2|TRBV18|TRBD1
TGTGCCAGCTCACCACAGGGACAGGGGGCGGACGGCTACACCTTC
CASSPQGQGADGYTF
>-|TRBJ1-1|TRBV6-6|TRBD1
TGTGCCAGCAACGACAGGGGGAACACTGAAGCTTTCTTT
CASNDRGNTEAFF
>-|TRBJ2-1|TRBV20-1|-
TGCAGTTTCATGGACTATAATGAGCAGTTCTTC
CSFMDYNEQFF
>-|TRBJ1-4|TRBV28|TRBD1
TGTGCCAGCAGCCCGGGACAGAGAAATGAAAAACTGTTTTTT
CASSPGQRNEKLFF
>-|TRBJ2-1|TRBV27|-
TGTGCCAGCAGTTCTGTTTACAATGAGCAGTTCTTC
CASSSVYNEQFF
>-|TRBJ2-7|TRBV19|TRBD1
TGTGCCAGTAGTCAGCGACAGGGGGCCTCCTACGAGCAGTACTTC
CASSQRQGASYEQYF
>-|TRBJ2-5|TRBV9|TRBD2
TGTGCCAGCAGCGAGGGGCCCGGGACTAGCGGGAGTTTGAGTCATTGGGAGACCCAGTACTTC
CASSEGPGTSGSLSHWETQYF
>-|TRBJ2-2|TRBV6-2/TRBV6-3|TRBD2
TGTGCCAGCAGCCTTACCCCCATTGGACTAGCGGACACCGGGGAGCTGTTTTTT
CASSLTPIGLADTGELFF
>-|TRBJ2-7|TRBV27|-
TGTGCCAGCAGTTATGACGGGGTCTTCAGCTCCTACGAGCAGTACTTC
CASSYDGVFSSYEQYF
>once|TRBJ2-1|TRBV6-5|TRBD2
TGTGCCAGCAGTTATCCGGGAGGGAGGGGTGAGCAGTTCTTC
CASSYPGGRGEQFF
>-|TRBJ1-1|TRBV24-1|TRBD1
TGTGCCACCAGTGATTCCCGTTCAGGGGGCGCGCGGACTGAAGCTTTCTTT
CATSDSRSGGARTEAFF
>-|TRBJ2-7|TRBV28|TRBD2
TGTGCCAGCAGTTTTCCTAGCGGTACCTCCTACGAGCAGTACTTC
CASSFPSGTSYEQYF
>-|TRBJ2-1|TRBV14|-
TGTGCCAGCAGTTCTCGGGACTCCTTCAATGAGCAGTTCTTC
CASSSRDSFNEQFF
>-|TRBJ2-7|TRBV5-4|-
TGTGCCAGCAGCTCCGGGACTGGAACATACGAGCAGTACTTC
CASSSGTGTYEQYF
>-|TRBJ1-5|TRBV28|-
TGTGCCAGCAAATCCGGCAATCAGCCCCAGCATTTT
CASKSGNQPQHF
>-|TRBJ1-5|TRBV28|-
TGTGCCAGCAGTTTCCGAGGGAAATCTCAGCCCCAGCATTTT
CASSFRGKSQPQHF
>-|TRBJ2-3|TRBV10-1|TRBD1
TGCGCCAGCAGCGGACAGGGCTGGGCAGATACGCAGTATTTT
CASSGQGWADTQYF
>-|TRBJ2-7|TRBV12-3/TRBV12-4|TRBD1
TGTGCCAGCAGTTTCGACAGGGTGTACGAGCAGTACTTC
CASSFDRVYEQYF
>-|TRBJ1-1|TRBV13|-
TGTGCCAGCAGCTTATCCGGTAACACTGAAGCTTTCTTT
CASSLSGNTEAFF
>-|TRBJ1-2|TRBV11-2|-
TGTGCCAGCAGCTTAGCCGAACAGGACCGTGGCTACACCTTC
CASSLAEQDRGYTF
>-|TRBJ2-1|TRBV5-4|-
TGTGCCAGCAGCTTGGAGGCAGGGAGGGGGTACAATGAGCAGTTCTTC
CASSLEAGRGYNEQFF
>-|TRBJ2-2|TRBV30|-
TGTGCCTGGAGTGTTAGTCTTCATACTAACACCGGGGAGCTGTTTTTT
CAWSVSLHTNTGELFF
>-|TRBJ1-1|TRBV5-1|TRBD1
TGCGCCAGCAGCGGACAGGGGGCAAGTGACACTGAAGCTTTCTTT
CASSGQGASDTEAFF
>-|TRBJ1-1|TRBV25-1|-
TGTGCCAGCCTCCTTAACACTGAAGCTTTCTTT
CASLLNTEAFF